This T cell receptor (beta chain) was captured by sequencing in a study of T cells in narcolepsy. About the study: Donors had narcolepsy type 1 or type 2, or were healthy controls. Regarding the study as a whole: Same-patient CSF and blood CD4+ T cell clonotypes included HCRT-specific and TRIB2-specific autoreactive ones. Healthy controls reportedly lacked the autoreactive clonotypes serially found in patients' blood.

Germline-derived CDR1 and CDR2 are MNHEY and SVGAGI. The CDR3 has 12 residues. Trimming shortened V by 1 base and J by 5 bases, and 2 bases separated the two germline ends. Measured with immunoSEQ multiplex PCR; TCRdb has only the in-frame clones, and not every one. The sample has roughly 24,000 clones, about 80% seen once. Notes on this clone: What it recognizes is unknown.

The V call is TRBV6-5, the J call TRBJ2-2; D is undetermined. The TCR was taken from a human donor in good health. What was sequenced was memory (CD45RA-) CD4+ T cells from blood. The CDR3 protein is CASSYFTGELFF. CDR3 nucleotide sequence: TGTGCCAGCAGTTACTTTACCGGGGAGCTGTTTTTT.